Below are 12 T cell receptor beta chains sequenced from a single sample in a study of spatial heterogeneity in lung cancer. Study conclusions and caveats: How many expanded intratumoral alpha and beta TCRs were present tracked the tumor mutation count, which was a count of nonsynonymous mutations.

TCRdb itself ran the 5' RACE reads through MiXCR, one entry per CDR3 protein. The table records 10,000 to 15,000 distinct CDR3 sequences, over 6.5% of them present only once. No antigens are known for them. The time point here: sample taken at primary tumor resection. The sample in question was lung tumor tissue, obtained at surgery. The receptors come from a female donor with early-stage non-small cell lung cancer.

This clonotype is deemed medium-sized. The V and J genes are TRBV11-2 and TRBJ2-3; 9 bases are a match to TRBD2. The CDR3 length is 16 residues. The germline gives CDR1 SGHAT, CDR2 FQNNGV. The ends lost 6 bases at V and 3 bases at J; junction bases unmatched: 10. This CDR3 is CASSLPSGRSTDTQYF. The CDR3 bases are TGTGCCAGCAGTTTACCCAGCGGGAGGTCGACAGATACGCAGTATTTT.

The chain combines TRBV7-2 with TRBJ2-7; 9 bases agree with TRBD2. The J segment lost 3 bases and the V segment lost 0 bases, leaving 0 bases of the junction unmatched. Per germline, CDR1 SGHTA and CDR2 FQGNSA. The CDR3 is made up of 14 amino acids. CDR3 residues: CASSLASGSYEQYF. The CDR3 DNA reads as TGTGCCAGCAGCTTAGCTAGCGGGAGCTACGAGCAGTACTTC.

This clonotype was picked up many times. This chain links TRBV5-5 with TRBJ2-1; 9 nucleotides line up with TRBD1. Trimming took 5 bases from V and 4 from J; bases not matched to a gene: 7. CDR3 length: 15 amino acids. CDR1 is SGHKS and CDR2 is YYEKEE in the germline V gene (reference sequence). CDR3 bases: TGTGCCAGCAGTTCCGGGACAGGGCCATACAATGAGCAGTTCTTC. This encodes CASSSGTGPYNEQFF.

This clonotype was detected ten times or more. The chain recombines TRBV3-1 with TRBJ2-7; D is uncertain. The CDR3 has 15 residues. Germline lookup yields CDR1 LGHDT and CDR2 YNNKEL (reference sequence). The V end was cut by 1 base, the J end by 5 bases, with 15 bases between. CDR3 sequence reads: CASSQGRVGRDEQYF. The CDR3 DNA sequence: TGTGCCAGCAGCCAAGGAAGGGTAGGTAGAGACGAGCAGTACTTC.

This clonotype is labeled as medium-sized. This chain uses TRBV7-2 with TRBJ1-1; D not resolved. V lost 2 bases and J lost 1, with 5 bases in between. This CDR3 comprises 13 residues. CDR1 is SGHTA and CDR2 is FQGNSA in the germline V gene. Here the CDR3 reads CASSLSRNTEAFF. CDR3 DNA: TGTGCCAGCAGCTTAAGTCGGAACACTGAAGCTTTCTTT.

The table lists this clonotype with many counts. The CDR3 is CASSSGQLSNQPQHF. The CDR3 DNA reads TGTGCCAGCAGTTCAGGACAACTCAGCAATCAGCCCCAGCATTTT. The rearrangement joins TRBV5-6 to TRBJ1-5; D is perhaps TRBD1 (5 bases). The ends were cut back, 5 bases at V and 1 base at J, with 13 bases in the middle. The germline CDR1 and CDR2 sequences are SGHDT and YYEEEE. CDR3 size: 15 residues.

The table lists this clonotype with a few counts. The rearrangement links TRBV9 to TRBJ2-1; TRBD2 matches at 10 bases. This CDR3 contains 15 residues. The germline CDR1 and CDR2 sequences are SGDLS and YYNGEE. After removal of 2 bases from V and 4 bases from J, the junction contained 3 bases not matched to a gene. The CDR3 region is CASSVGTSVYNEQFF. CDR3 bases: TGTGCCAGCAGCGTCGGGACTAGCGTTTACAATGAGCAGTTCTTC.

This clonotype is termed medium-sized. This chain joins TRBV30 and TRBJ2-3; 11 nucleotides match TRBD2. Losses at the gene ends were 0 bases for V and 2 bases for J; bases not matched to a gene: 4. CDR1 GTSNPN and CDR2 SVGIG come from the germline V gene (reference sequence). This CDR3 contains 16 residues. As DNA, the CDR3 is TGTGCCTGGAGTGTGAGACTAGCGGGGAACACAGATACGCAGTATTTT. It specifies CAWSVRLAGNTDTQYF. Based on the CDR3 plus reference TRBV30 and TRBJ2-3, the full variable domain is SQTIHQWPATLVQPVGSPLSLECTVEGTSNPNLYWYRQAAGRGLQLLFYSVGIGQISSEVPQNLSASRPQDRQFILSSKKLLLSDSGFYLCAWSVRLAGNTDTQYFGPGTRLTVL.

This clonotype was counted at least ten times. The J gene is TRBJ2-1, the V gene TRBV12-3 or TRBV12-4; TRBD2 is a possible D gene (5 bases). There are 15 residues in the CDR3. Trimming removed 6 bases from V and 5 bases from J, with 17 bases in between. The CDR3 DNA reads as TGTGCCAGCAGACCCGGACTCACGCAAGACAATGAGCAGTTCTTC. Translation: CASRPGLTQDNEQFF.

This clonotype was seen at least ten times. The chain couples TRBV7-2 to TRBJ2-3; maybe TRBD2 (5 bases). There are 13 residues in the CDR3. Germline assignment: CDR1 SGHTA and CDR2 FQGNSA. The germline V and J ends were trimmed by 6 bases and 8 bases, with 15 bases remaining between them. CDR3 sequence (DNA): TGTGCCAGCAGAAGGACTTTTTCCCCTACGCAGTATTTT. It yields the protein CASRRTFSPTQYF.

The table lists this clonotype with a count of one. This chain uses TRBV24-1 with TRBJ2-1; D is possibly TRBD2 (9 bases). The CDR3 sequence is 16 residues long. The germline V gene has CDR1 KGHDR and CDR2 SFDVKD. V was clipped by 4 bases and J by 7 bases, with 19 bases between them. The CDR3 here is CATSDARGLAGNEQFF. CDR3 bases: TGTGCCACCAGTGACGCCAGGGGGCTAGCGGGGAATGAGCAGTTCTTC.

The chain links TRBV7-3 to TRBJ2-1, with 8 bases identical to TRBD1. V shed 1 base and J 8 bases; nucleotides not matched to a gene: 16. The CDR3 consists of 18 residues. Germline V gives CDR1 SGHTA, CDR2 FQGTGA. For the CDR3, the DNA is TGTGCCAGCAGCTTAAGGGGCCCCGCCAGGGGGCGCCGGGATGAGCAGTTCTTC. Its protein product is CASSLRGPARGRRDEQFF.